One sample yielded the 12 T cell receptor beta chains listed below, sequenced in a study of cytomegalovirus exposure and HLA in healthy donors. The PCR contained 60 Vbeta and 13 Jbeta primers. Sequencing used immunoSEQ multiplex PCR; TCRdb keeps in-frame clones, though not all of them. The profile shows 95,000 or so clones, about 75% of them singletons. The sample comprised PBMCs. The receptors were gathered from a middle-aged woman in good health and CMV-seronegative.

CDR3 in amino acids: CASRTGLMEQFF. For the CDR3, the DNA is TGTGCCAGCAGAACCGGACTCATGGAGCAGTTCTTC. The chain is built from TRBV25-1 and TRBJ2-1; D perhaps matches TRBD2 (5 bases). V lost 6 bases to trimming and J lost 10 bases, with 13 bases between them. Germline V gene data show CDR1 as MGHDK and CDR2 as SYGVNS. The CDR3 loop spans 12 amino acids.

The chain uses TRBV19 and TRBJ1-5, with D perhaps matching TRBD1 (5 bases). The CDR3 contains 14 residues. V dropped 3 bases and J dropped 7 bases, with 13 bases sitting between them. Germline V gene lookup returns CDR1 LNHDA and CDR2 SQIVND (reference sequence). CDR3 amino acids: CASSMGQMGQPQHF. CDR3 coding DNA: TGTGCCAGTAGTATGGGGCAGATGGGACAGCCCCAGCATTTT.

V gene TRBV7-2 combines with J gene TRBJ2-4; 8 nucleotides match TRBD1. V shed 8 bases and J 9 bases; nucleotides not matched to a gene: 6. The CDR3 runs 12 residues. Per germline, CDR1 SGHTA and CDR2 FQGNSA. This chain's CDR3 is CASSQGGGIQYF. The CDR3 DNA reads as TGTGCCAGCTCACAGGGGGGAGGCATTCAGTACTTC. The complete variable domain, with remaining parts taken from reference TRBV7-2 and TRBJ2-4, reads GAGVSQSPSNKVTEKGKDVELRCDPISGHTALYWYRQSLGQGLEFLIYFQGNSAPDKSGLPSDRFSAERTGGSVSTLTIQRTQQEDSAVYLCASSQGGGIQYFGAGTRLSVL.

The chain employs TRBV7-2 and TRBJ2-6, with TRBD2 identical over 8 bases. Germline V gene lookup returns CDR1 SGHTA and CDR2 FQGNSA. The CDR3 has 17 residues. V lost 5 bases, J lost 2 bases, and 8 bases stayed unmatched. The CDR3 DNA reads TGTGCCAGCAGCCTCCGGGGGGGCGAGGCTGGGGCCAACGTCCTGACTTTC. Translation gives CASSLRGGEAGANVLTF.

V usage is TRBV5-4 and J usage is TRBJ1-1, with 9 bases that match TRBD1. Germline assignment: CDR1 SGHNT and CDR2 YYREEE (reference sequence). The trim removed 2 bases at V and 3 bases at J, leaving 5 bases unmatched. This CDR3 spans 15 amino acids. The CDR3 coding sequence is TGTGCCAGCAGCTTAGGAGGACAGGGGTACACTGAAGCTTTCTTT. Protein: CASSLGGQGYTEAFF.

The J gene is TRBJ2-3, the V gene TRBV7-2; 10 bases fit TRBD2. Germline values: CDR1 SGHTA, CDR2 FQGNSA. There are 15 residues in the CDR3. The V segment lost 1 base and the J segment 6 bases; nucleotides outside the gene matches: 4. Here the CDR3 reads CASSLDATSGDTQYF. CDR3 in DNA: TGTGCCAGCAGCTTAGATGCGACTAGCGGGGATACGCAGTATTTT.

CDR3 DNA sequence: TGTGCCAGCAGCACCCAGAAAGGGGGGGCTGGGGAAGCTTTCTTT. Translation: CASSTQKGGAGEAFF. The rearrangement uses TRBV7-9 and TRBJ1-1; TRBD1 is a possible D gene (6 bases). The CDR3 runs 15 residues. Germline CDR1 reads SEHNR; CDR2 reads FQNEAQ (reference sequence). Trimming took off 5 bases at V and 8 bases at J, with 21 bases between the two ends.

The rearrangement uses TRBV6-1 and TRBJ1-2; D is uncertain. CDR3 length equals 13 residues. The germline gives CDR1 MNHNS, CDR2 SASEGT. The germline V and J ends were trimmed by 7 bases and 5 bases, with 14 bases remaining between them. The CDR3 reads CASTQSRLYGYTF. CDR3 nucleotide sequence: TGTGCCAGCACTCAGTCCAGATTGTATGGCTACACCTTC.

CDR3 amino acids: CASSYRGGPGNTIYF. In nucleotides, the CDR3 is TGTGCCAGCAGTTACCGGGGGGGACCTGGAAACACCATATATTTT. The chain has TRBV6-5 and TRBJ1-3, with D perhaps TRBD1 (5 bases). The CDR3 is 15 residues long. CDR1 is MNHEY, CDR2 SVGAGI, per germline. With 2 bases removed from V and 2 bases from J, the gap between germline ends came to 10 bases.

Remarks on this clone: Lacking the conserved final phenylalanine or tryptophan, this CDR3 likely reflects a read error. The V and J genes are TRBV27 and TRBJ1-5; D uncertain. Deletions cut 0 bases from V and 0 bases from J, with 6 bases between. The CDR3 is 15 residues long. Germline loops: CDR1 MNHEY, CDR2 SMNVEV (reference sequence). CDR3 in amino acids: CASSLSGYSNQPQHV. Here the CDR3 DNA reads TGTGCCAGCAGTTTATCCGGCTATAGCAATCAGCCCCAGCATGTT.

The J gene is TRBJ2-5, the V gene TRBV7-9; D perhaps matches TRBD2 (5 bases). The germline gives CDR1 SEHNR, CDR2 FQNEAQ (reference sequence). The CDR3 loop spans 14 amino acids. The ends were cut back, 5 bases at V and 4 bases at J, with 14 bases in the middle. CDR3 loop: CASSQAGRGETQYF. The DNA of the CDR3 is TGTGCCAGCAGCCAGGCGGGCCGAGGAGAGACCCAGTACTTC. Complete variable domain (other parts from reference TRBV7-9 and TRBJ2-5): DTGVSQNPRHKITKRGQNVTFRCDPISEHNRLYWYRQTLGQGPEFLTYFQNEAQLEKSRLLSDRFSAERPKGSFSTLEIQRTEQGDSAMYLCASSQAGRGETQYFGPGTRLLVL.

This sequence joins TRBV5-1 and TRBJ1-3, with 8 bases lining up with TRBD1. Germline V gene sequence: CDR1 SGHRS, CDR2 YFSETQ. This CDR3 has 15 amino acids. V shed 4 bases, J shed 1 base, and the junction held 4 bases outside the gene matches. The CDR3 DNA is TGCGCCAGCAGCCCCGGACAGGGATCTGGAAACACCATATATTTT. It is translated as CASSPGQGSGNTIYF.